The clone carrying this TCR beta chain was counted only a few times. Its cognate antigen is unknown. Russia was home to the donors, healthy Caucasian individuals aged 6 to 90. A minimum of 6 micrograms of total RNA was extracted per sample. These data belong to a study of blood T cells in healthy people across ages. Findings and caveats of the study: TCR beta diversity, measured per million T cells, fell in a roughly linear way with age.

Alongside a J-beta primer mix, a sample-barcoded 5' primer served in a second PCR lasting roughly 6 to 11 cycles. Each cDNA molecule was tagged by a template-switch adaptor that had 12 random nucleotides. TCRdb redid the calling of the 5' RACE reads with MiXCR, one entry per CDR3 protein. The data contain approximately 670,000 distinct CDR3 sequences, approximately 40% of them singletons. V was pared by 0 bases and J by 3 bases, with 6 bases between. This CDR3 is 13 amino acids long. The germline V gene has CDR1 DFQATT and CDR2 SNEGSKA (reference sequence). J is TRBJ1-5 and V is TRBV20-1; D not certain. This TCR came from a man older than 75 in good health. Sequencing input: blood. CDR3 in amino acids: CSARDRLNQPQHF. The CDR3 DNA sequence: TGCAGTGCTAGAGACAGGCTCAATCAGCCCCAGCATTTT.